This is a list of T cell receptor beta chains from one sample in a study of human T cells and chemical hapten exposure. TCRdb reprocessed the RACE reads with MiXCR, giving one entry per CDR3 protein. The sample consists of 150,000 to 200,000 distinct CDR3 sequences, 28% of them appearing once. The sequenced sample was whole blood, obtained in connection with sensitization to the hapten diphenylcyclopropenone (DPC). These receptors came from a woman aged 18-29 years with alopecia areata. Some clones in this sample may be carry-over from other donors' samples. Each CDR3 is given with its conserved first and last residue. A D gene is named only where the DNA matches it firmly.

-,TRBV12-3/TRBV12-4,TRBJ2-3,CASTVSWTGASDTQYF
TRBD2,TRBV7-2,TRBJ2-3,CASSLRLAGRSSTDTQYF
-,TRBV6-2/TRBV6-3,TRBJ2-7,CASSYAREQYF
TRBD1,TRBV18,TRBJ2-7,CASSPGWTGDSYEQYF
-,TRBV24-1,TRBJ1-5,CATSDRNSVNQPQHF
-,TRBV2,TRBJ1-1,CASSVRGGTEAFF
TRBD2,TRBV13,TRBJ2-7,CASSWGGGSYEQYF
-,TRBV20-1,TRBJ1-3,CSAEGGLADTIYF
-,TRBV7-9,TRBJ2-1,CASSPTSDEQFF
-,TRBV20-1,TRBJ1-5,CSAREWRNSNQPQHF
-,TRBV9,TRBJ2-1,CASSVGEALTYNEQFF
-,TRBV2,TRBJ1-1,CASTGAEAFF
-,TRBV4-1,TRBJ2-3,CASSQQEDTQYF
TRBD2,TRBV3-1,TRBJ2-3,CASSRHESSGRITDTQYF
-,TRBV21-1,TRBJ1-1,CASTGGDSEAFF
-,TRBV29-1,TRBJ1-1,CSVPTGSEAFF
-,TRBV25-1,TRBJ2-5,CASSKGRGEGTQYF
-,TRBV4-1,TRBJ2-1,CASSPYVQGTSYNEQFF
-,TRBV29-1,TRBJ1-3,CSVGVHNGNTIYF
-,TRBV7-2,TRBJ1-2,CASSSRTALYGYTF
-,TRBV6-2/TRBV6-3,TRBJ1-1,CASSYEIARLNTEAFF
-,TRBV29-1,TRBJ2-1,CSLSEVRNEQFF
-,TRBV4-2,TRBJ2-5,CASSQSRAETQYF
-,TRBV20-1,TRBJ2-5,CSARDLATIQETQYF
-,TRBV9,TRBJ2-6,CASSVVGTGANVLTF
TRBD1,TRBV27,TRBJ1-1,CASRTGQGRNTEAFF
TRBD1,TRBV7-8,TRBJ1-6,CASSREGTGSPLHF
-,TRBV5-1,TRBJ2-3,CASSPTGSSGTDTQYF
TRBD1,TRBV5-1,TRBJ2-7,CASSSLLRDSHYEQYF
-,TRBV4-1,TRBJ1-1,CASSQNPGTWTEAFF
-,TRBV21-1,TRBJ2-7,CASRKYGGVYEQYF
-,TRBV27,TRBJ2-5,CASRWGRGSGTQYF
-,TRBV25-1,TRBJ2-7,CASSKGIGQYF
-,TRBV4-1,TRBJ1-4,CASSQGGPGRLNEKLFF
TRBD2,TRBV29-1,TRBJ2-1,CSAAGTSRGEQFF
TRBD2,TRBV7-6,TRBJ2-3,CASSLPPASGLDTQYF
-,TRBV11-2,TRBJ2-1,CASSFWRDSTNEQFF
-,TRBV9,TRBJ2-7,CASSVGTYSYEQYF
TRBD1,TRBV5-6,TRBJ1-1,CASSALTGSGEAFF
TRBD1,TRBV29-1,TRBJ1-4,CSVLRTGENEKLFF
TRBD2,TRBV29-1,TRBJ2-3,CSVEGASGLTDTQYF
-,TRBV6-1,TRBJ2-7,CASSETGTGSYEQYF
-,TRBV27,TRBJ2-1,CASTQRATSYNEQFF
-,TRBV7-6,TRBJ2-1,CASSSEPRAYNEQFF
TRBD2,TRBV29-1,TRBJ2-5,CSITSGGALETQYF
TRBD2,TRBV4-1,TRBJ2-7,CASSQGGGEQYF
TRBD2,TRBV11-3,TRBJ2-2,CASSFWEGTGELFF
-,TRBV6-2/TRBV6-3,TRBJ1-1,CASSEVGEAFF
-,TRBV10-3,TRBJ1-3,CASNGGSSSGNTIYF